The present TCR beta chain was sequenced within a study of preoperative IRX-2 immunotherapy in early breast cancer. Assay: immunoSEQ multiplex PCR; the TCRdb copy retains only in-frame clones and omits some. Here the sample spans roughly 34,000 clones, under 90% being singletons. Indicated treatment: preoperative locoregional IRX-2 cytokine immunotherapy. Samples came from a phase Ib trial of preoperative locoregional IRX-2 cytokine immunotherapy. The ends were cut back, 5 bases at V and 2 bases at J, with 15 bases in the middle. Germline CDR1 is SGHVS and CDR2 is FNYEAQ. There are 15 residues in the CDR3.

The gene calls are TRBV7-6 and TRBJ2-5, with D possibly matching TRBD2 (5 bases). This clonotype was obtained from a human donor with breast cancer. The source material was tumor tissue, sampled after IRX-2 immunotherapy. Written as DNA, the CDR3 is TGTGCCAGCAGCCAAGATCTACTAGGACAAGAGACCCAGTACTTC. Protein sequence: CASSQDLLGQETQYF.